Below, one T cell receptor beta chain is given with its context. V was pared by 7 bases and J by 0 bases, with 16 bases between. This CDR3 region has 16 residues. Germline V lookup: CDR1 SGHVS, CDR2 FQNEAQ. The data derive from a study of blood T cell repertoires in COVID-19. Study as a whole: COVID-19 samples from acute and convalescent phases originated in the United States, Italy and Spain. PBMCs, B-cell-depleted T cells, or T cells provided the cDNA or gDNA that made up the material.

Some clones are missing from TCRdb's copy, which holds only in-frame ones; the method was immunoSEQ multiplex PCR. This table holds roughly 100,000 clones, 65% to 75% found once. Sequenced sample: peripheral blood. V gene TRBV7-8 combines with J gene TRBJ1-5; D unclear. This receptor was obtained from an elderly man with acute or convalescent COVID-19. CDR3 nucleotides: TGTGCCAGCACCTCACTTGCGGGTCTTAGCAATCAGCCCCAGCATTTT. The encoded protein is CASTSLAGLSNQPQHF.